Each of the 2 T cell receptor beta chains below was sequenced from the same sample in a study of shared clonotypes between healthy human individuals. Profiled with immunoSEQ multiplex PCR; TCRdb holds only in-frame clones, not every one. This repertoire shows around 700,000 clones, 74% found once; its top ten account for approximately 1.7%. The specimen was memory CD4+ T cells sorted from blood. Subset meaning: CD45RA-negative fraction. The receptor set was obtained from a woman in her twenties or thirties in good health.

This sequence joins TRBV7-3 and TRBJ2-7; D remains ambiguous. The CDR3 length is 13 residues. V was trimmed by 5 bases and J by 4 bases, leaving 12 bases between them. Germline assignment: CDR1 SGHTA and CDR2 FQGTGA. CDR3 sequence (DNA): TGTGCCAGCAGCCCCTTAGGATCGTACGAGCAGTACTTC. As protein: CASSPLGSYEQYF.

The chain couples TRBV10-3 to TRBJ2-2; no firm D call. Germline V gene data show CDR1 as ENHRY and CDR2 as SYGVKD. V lost 4 bases and J 0 bases, leaving 12 bases between the germline ends. There are 16 residues in the CDR3. CDR3 amino acids: CAISASRQTNTGELFF. The DNA of the CDR3 is TGTGCCATCAGTGCGAGTCGCCAGACGAACACCGGGGAGCTGTTTTTT.